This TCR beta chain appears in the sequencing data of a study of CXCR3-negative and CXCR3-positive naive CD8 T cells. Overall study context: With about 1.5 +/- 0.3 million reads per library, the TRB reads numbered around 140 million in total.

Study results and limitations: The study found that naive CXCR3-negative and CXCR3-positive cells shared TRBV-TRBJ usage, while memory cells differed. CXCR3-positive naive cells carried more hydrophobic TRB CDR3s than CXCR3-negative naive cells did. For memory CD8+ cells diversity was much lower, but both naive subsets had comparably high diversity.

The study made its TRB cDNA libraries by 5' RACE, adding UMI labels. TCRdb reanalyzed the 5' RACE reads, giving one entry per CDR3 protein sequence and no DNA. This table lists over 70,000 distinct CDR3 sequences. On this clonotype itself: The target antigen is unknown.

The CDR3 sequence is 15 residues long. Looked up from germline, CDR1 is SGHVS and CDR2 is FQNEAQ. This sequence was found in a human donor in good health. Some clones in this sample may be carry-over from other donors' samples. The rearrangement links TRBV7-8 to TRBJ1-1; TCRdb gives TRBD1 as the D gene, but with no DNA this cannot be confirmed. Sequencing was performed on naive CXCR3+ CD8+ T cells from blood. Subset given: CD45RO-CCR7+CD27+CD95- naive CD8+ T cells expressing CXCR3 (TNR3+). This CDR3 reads CASSGTGKSSTEAFF.